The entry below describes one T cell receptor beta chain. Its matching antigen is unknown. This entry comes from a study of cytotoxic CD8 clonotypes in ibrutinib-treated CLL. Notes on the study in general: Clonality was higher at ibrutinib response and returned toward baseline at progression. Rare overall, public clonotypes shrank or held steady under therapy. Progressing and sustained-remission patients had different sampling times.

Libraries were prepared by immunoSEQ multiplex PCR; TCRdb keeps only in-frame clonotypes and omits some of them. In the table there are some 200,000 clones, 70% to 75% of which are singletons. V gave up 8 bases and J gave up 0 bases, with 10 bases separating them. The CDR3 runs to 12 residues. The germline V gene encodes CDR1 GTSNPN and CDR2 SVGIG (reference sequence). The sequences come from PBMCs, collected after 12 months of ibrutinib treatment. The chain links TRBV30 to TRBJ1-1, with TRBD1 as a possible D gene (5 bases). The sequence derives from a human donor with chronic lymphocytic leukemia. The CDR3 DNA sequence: TGTGCCCGCGGGGCAGTGAACACTGAAGCTTTCTTT. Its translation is CARGAVNTEAFF.